This T cell receptor (beta chain) was identified during a study of OX40 agonist ivuxolimab in advanced cancers. Overall study results and limits: Compared with CD4+, CD8+ T cells on average had more expanded clones.

The trim removed 3 bases at V and 5 bases at J, leaving 8 bases unmatched. The CDR3 extends over 15 amino acids. Per germline, CDR1 SEHNR and CDR2 FQNEAQ (reference sequence). The method was immunoSEQ multiplex PCR; TCRdb's version includes in-frame clones alone and lacks a portion of them. This table holds around 70,000 clones, roughly four fifths found once. Blood samples were obtained at baseline, cycle 4 day 1, and cycle 7 day 1. In regard to this clone: Its antigen is as yet unknown.

The V and J genes are TRBV7-9 and TRBJ2-3; 7 bases line up with TRBD2. The sequence derives from an adult with an advanced solid tumor such as melanoma, head and neck, liver or kidney cancer. The sequencing here drew on CD4+ or CD8+ T cells sorted from blood, taken in a trial of the OX40 agonist ivuxolimab. The CDR3 coding sequence is TGTGCCAGCAGCTTCGGGGCGGGAGTGGGAGATACGCAGTATTTT. Protein: CASSFGAGVGDTQYF.